A selection of T cell receptor beta chains follows, all from one sample in a study of blood T cell repertoires in COVID-19. TCRdb's copy holds only in-frame clones and misses some; the assay was immunoSEQ multiplex PCR. The sample lists about 98,000 clones; approximately 86% were seen once. Sequenced sample: peripheral blood. The receptors were gathered from a man aged 50-60 years with acute or convalescent COVID-19. The CDR3 runs from the conserved cysteine through the conserved F or W. The D gene is left open where the match is weak. Part of the rows lack a size; the others show once, few, many or a class for expanded clones.

v_call	d_call	clone_size	j_call	cdr3_nt	cdr3_aa
TRBV7-3	.	.	TRBJ2-7	TGTGCCAGCAGCTTAGGGGGACAAGACTACGAGCAGTACTTC	CASSLGGQDYEQYF
TRBV20-1	.	once	TRBJ1-1	TGCAGTGCCGGACAGCAAGAAGCTTTCTTT	CSAGQQEAFF
TRBV19	.	.	TRBJ1-1	TGTGCCAGTAGTATAACCGTAAGGGGCTGGGGCACTGAAGCTTTCTTT	CASSITVRGWGTEAFF
TRBV24-1	TRBD2	.	TRBJ2-5	TGTGCCACCAGTGACCCGACTAGCGGGAGGGTACAAGAGACCCAGTACTTC	CATSDPTSGRVQETQYF
TRBV5-1	TRBD1	once	TRBJ2-5	TGCGCCAGCAGCTTGTTAGGGGGCGGTCAAGAGACCCAGTACTTC	CASSLLGGGQETQYF
TRBV15	.	many	TRBJ1-3	TGTGCCACCAGCACAGGTGGAAACACCATATATTTT	CATSTGGNTIYF
TRBV12-3/TRBV12-4	.	.	TRBJ1-3	TGTGCCAGCAGCCAACAAGGAAACACCATATATTTT	CASSQQGNTIYF
TRBV19	.	.	TRBJ1-2	TGTGCCAGTAGTATAAACAGCTATGGCTACACCTTC	CASSINSYGYTF
TRBV4-1	.	.	TRBJ1-4	TGCGCCAGCAGCAAAAGGACCGAAACGGGGGAAAAACTGTTTTTT	CASSKRTETGEKLFF
TRBV19	TRBD2	.	TRBJ2-7	TGTGCCAGTAGTGATAGCGGGAGGGCCTACGAGCAGTACTTC	CASSDSGRAYEQYF
TRBV5-1	.	.	TRBJ2-7	TGCGCCAGCAGCTTGGCCAACAGCTACGAGCAGTACTTC	CASSLANSYEQYF
TRBV9	.	.	TRBJ2-3	TGTGCCAGCAGCGTAGAGGGGTACGCAGATACGCAGTATTTT	CASSVEGYADTQYF
TRBV19	.	.	TRBJ2-5	TGTGCCAGTAGTGGCCTCCAAGAGACCCAGTACTTC	CASSGLQETQYF
TRBV20-1	.	.	TRBJ2-7	TGCAGTGCTAGTCGACTCGGCCAGAGGAGCTCCTACGAGCAGTACTTC	CSASRLGQRSSYEQYF
TRBV6-4	TRBD2	.	TRBJ2-1	TGTGCCAGCTCCCCACTAGCGGGAGCCCATGAGCAGTTCTTC	CASSPLAGAHEQFF
TRBV29-1	TRBD2	.	TRBJ2-3	TGCAGCGTCTCCCGGGAGGTCACAGATACGCAGTATTTT	CSVSREVTDTQYF
TRBV7-9	.	.	TRBJ2-7	TGTGCCAGCAGCCCGACTAGCTCCTACGAGCAGTACTTC	CASSPTSSYEQYF
TRBV5-1	TRBD2	.	TRBJ2-2	TGCGCCAGCAGCTGGACTAGTAGCACCGGGGAGCTGTTTTTT	CASSWTSSTGELFF
TRBV4-1	.	.	TRBJ1-2	TGCGCCAGCAGCCCCTTATCCCGGAACTATGGCTACACCTTC	CASSPLSRNYGYTF
TRBV12-3/TRBV12-4	.	.	TRBJ2-7	TGTGCCAGCAGGAGGGGGTTGCTTCAGCAGTACTTC	CASRRGLLQQYF
TRBV7-3	.	.	TRBJ2-5	TGTGCCAGCAGCTTAGGCGGGGAGAAAGAGACCCAGTACTTC	CASSLGGEKETQYF
TRBV23-1	TRBD1	once	TRBJ1-1	TGCGCCAGCAGTCAATATGGCCCTAAGCAGACAGGGAGGCACACTGAAGCTTTCTTT	CASSQYGPKQTGRHTEAFF
TRBV4-2	.	.	TRBJ1-4	TGTGCCAGCAGCCAAGAGAAGGGGGCTAATGAAAAACTGTTTTTT	CASSQEKGANEKLFF
TRBV12-3/TRBV12-4	.	.	TRBJ2-2	TGTGCCAGCACCCCCCCCGGCACCGGGGAGCTGTTTTTT	CASTPPGTGELFF
TRBV29-1	.	.	TRBJ2-1	TGCAGCGTTGACGGTAAAGGGAGTTACAATGAGCAGTTCTTC	CSVDGKGSYNEQFF
TRBV7-2	.	.	TRBJ1-1	TGTGCCAGCAGCTTTCGGGGGGCTTTAGGTGAAGCTTTCTTT	CASSFRGALGEAFF
TRBV4-2	.	.	TRBJ1-1	TGTGCCAGCAGCCAAGATAGTCAGGGTGGGAACACTGAAGCTTTCTTT	CASSQDSQGGNTEAFF
TRBV6-4	TRBD1	.	TRBJ1-2	TGTGCCAGCAGCCCGACAGGGGGCGCGAACTATGGCTACACCTTC	CASSPTGGANYGYTF
TRBV11-3	TRBD2	.	TRBJ2-1	TGTGCCAGCAGCCCGAAGGGGACTAGCGGGATTAATGAGCAGTTCTTC	CASSPKGTSGINEQFF
TRBV5-1	.	.	TRBJ2-7	TGCGCCAGCAGCATGGGGCTCTCCTACGAGCAGTACTTC	CASSMGLSYEQYF
TRBV15	TRBD1	.	TRBJ1-2	TGTGCCACCAGCAGCGGACAGGGGGCTGTTAGCTACACCTTC	CATSSGQGAVSYTF
TRBV18	TRBD2	once	TRBJ2-2	TGTGCCAGCTCACGCGGGACTAGCGGGATCGTAGCCGGGGAGCTGTTTTTT	CASSRGTSGIVAGELFF
TRBV7-8	.	.	TRBJ2-1	TGTGCCAGCAGCCGAGCGCGGGGCGGTGACTCCTACAATGAGCAGTTCTTC	CASSRARGGDSYNEQFF
TRBV7-8	TRBD1	once	TRBJ1-2	TGTGCCAGCAGGAATCAGGGGGCCGACTATGGCTACACCTTC	CASRNQGADYGYTF
TRBV7-9	TRBD2	.	TRBJ2-1	TGTGCCAGCAGCCTAGCGGGACAATACAATGAGCAGTTCTTC	CASSLAGQYNEQFF
TRBV3-1/TRBV3-2	TRBD2	.	TRBJ2-1	TGTGCCAGCAGCCAACCCCCTAGCGGGAGCCGGTCGTTCTTC	CASSQPPSGSRSFF
TRBV5-1	.	.	TRBJ2-7	TGCGCCAGCAGCTTGGCCCTCAGGGTAGAAAACGAGCAGTACTTC	CASSLALRVENEQYF
TRBV2	.	.	TRBJ1-2	TGTGCCAGCAATAATCAGGGCCTCTATGGCTACACCTTC	CASNNQGLYGYTF
TRBV6-1	TRBD1	.	TRBJ1-4	TGTGCCAGCAGTGCACCCAGACAGGGAGGTCTGCGAACTAATGAAAAACTGTTTTTT	CASSAPRQGGLRTNEKLFF
TRBV29-1	TRBD1	.	TRBJ1-1	TGCAGCGGGTGGGGGACAGGGATGACTGAAGCTTTCTTT	CSGWGTGMTEAFF
TRBV18	.	.	TRBJ1-1	TGTGCCAGCTCACCGAGCCAGGGATCGCGGTACACTGAAGCTTTCTTT	CASSPSQGSRYTEAFF
TRBV2	TRBD1	.	TRBJ1-5	TGTGCCAGCAGTGTAGAAGGGACAGGGGGTCAGCCCCAGCATTTT	CASSVEGTGGQPQHF